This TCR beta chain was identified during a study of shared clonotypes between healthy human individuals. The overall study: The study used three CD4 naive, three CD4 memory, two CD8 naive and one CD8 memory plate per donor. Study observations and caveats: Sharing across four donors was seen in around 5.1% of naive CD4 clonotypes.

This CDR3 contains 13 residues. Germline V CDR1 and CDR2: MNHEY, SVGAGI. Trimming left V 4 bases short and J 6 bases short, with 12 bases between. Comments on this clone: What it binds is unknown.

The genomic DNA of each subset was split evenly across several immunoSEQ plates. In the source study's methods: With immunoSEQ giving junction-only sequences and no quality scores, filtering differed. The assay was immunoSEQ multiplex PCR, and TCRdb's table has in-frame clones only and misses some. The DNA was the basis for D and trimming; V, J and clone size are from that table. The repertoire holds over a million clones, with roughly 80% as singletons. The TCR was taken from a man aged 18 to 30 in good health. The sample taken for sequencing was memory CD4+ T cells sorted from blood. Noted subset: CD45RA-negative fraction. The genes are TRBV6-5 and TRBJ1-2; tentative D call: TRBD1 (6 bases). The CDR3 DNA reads TGTGCCAGCAGTTCCGGGACATCTCATGGCTACACCTTC. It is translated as CASSSGTSHGYTF.